These 23 T cell receptor beta chains originate from one sample sequenced in a study of T cells in Graves' hyperthyroidism and ophthalmopathy. RNA transcripts gave rise to amplified TCR beta CDR3 regions. The HTBI primer set drove a first-round RT-PCR of the TCR CDR3. TCRdb passed the multiplex PCR reads through MiXCR, listing each CDR3 protein once. The sample contains hundreds of thousands of distinct CDR3 sequences, around 20% of which appear only once. The sample comprised blood. These receptors all stem from a woman in her forties or fifties with Graves' hyperthyroidism that later progressed to Graves' ophthalmopathy.

The rearrangement uses TRBV29-1 and TRBJ2-5; TRBD2 matches at 10 bases. The CDR3 covers 15 residues. Germline CDR1 reads SQVTM; CDR2 reads ANQGSEA. V was pared by 3 bases and J by 2 bases, with 6 bases of the junction left unmatched. CDR3 bases: TGCAGCGTTGAGTCCCAGACTAGCGGGCAAGAGACCCAGTACTTC. Its protein is CSVESQTSGQETQYF.

This clonotype was counted ten times or more. The chain is built from TRBV11-2 and TRBJ1-3; D unresolved. Germline CDR1 and CDR2: SGHAT and FQNNGV. Trimming removed 0 bases from V and 1 base from J, with 7 bases in between. This CDR3 comprises 15 residues. CDR3 bases: TGTGCCAGCAGCTTAGATCGGTTATCTGGAAACACCATATATTTT. Translating it yields CASSLDRLSGNTIYF. The full variable domain, in which reference TRBV11-2 and TRBJ1-3 provide the parts outside the CDR3, is EAGVAQSPRYKIIEKRQSVAFWCNPISGHATLYWYQQILGQGPKLLIQFQNNGVVDDSQLPKDRFSAERLKGVDSTLKIQPAKLEDSAVYLCASSLDRLSGNTIYFGEGSWLTVV.

This clonotype was seen only a few times. One base away lies a much larger clone, so this may be a sequencing read error. The rearrangement links TRBV20-1 to TRBJ1-1; no clear D. The CDR3 has 11 amino acids. Germline values: CDR1 DFQATT, CDR2 SNEGSKA (reference sequence). CDR3 DNA sequence: TGCAGTGCTACAGAGGGCGGGGAAGATTTCTTT. Translated, it gives CSATEGGEDFF.

The chain couples TRBV7-9 to TRBJ2-1, with TRBD2 matching over 10 bases. The CDR3 runs to 18 residues. Germline CDR1 reads SEHNR; CDR2 reads FQNEAQ (reference sequence). With 0 bases clipped from V and 0 bases from J, the junction kept 5 bases outside the gene matches. The CDR3 here is CASSLADLAGASYNEQFF. DNA for the CDR3: TGTGCCAGCAGCTTAGCTGATCTAGCGGGGGCCTCCTACAATGAGCAGTTCTTC.

This clonotype was seen ten or more times. This chain joins TRBV6-1 and TRBJ1-6; TRBD1 might be the D (6 bases). V lost 6 bases and J 7 bases, leaving 19 bases between the germline ends. The CDR3 runs 16 residues. Germline V lookup: CDR1 MNHNS, CDR2 SASEGT. The CDR3 DNA follows: TGTGCCAGCAGAGGAGGAGGGGGTTTAGGGAATTCACCCCTCCACTTT. Protein: CASRGGGGLGNSPLHF.

The CDR3, as DNA: TGTGCCAGCAGCGACCCGAGGTGGGCCGGGGAGCTGTTTTTT. This gives the protein CASSDPRWAGELFF. The chain has TRBV9 and TRBJ2-2, with D unclear. V dropped 3 bases and J dropped 6 bases, with 12 bases sitting between them. The CDR3 runs to 14 residues. The germline gives CDR1 SGDLS, CDR2 YYNGEE.

This clonotype was recorded many times. The chain couples TRBV7-6 to TRBJ2-1; D unresolved. The CDR3 loop spans 14 amino acids. Per germline, CDR1 SGHVS and CDR2 FNYEAQ. V lost 4 bases, J lost 5 bases, and 12 bases lay in between. The DNA for the CDR3 is TGTGCCAGCAGCTCCCTCCCCGCGCACAATGAGCAGTTCTTC. Translation: CASSSLPAHNEQFF.

This clonotype has just a few counts. A read error is possible here, since a much larger clone lies one base away. The chain joins TRBV27 to TRBJ2-1; 10 bases are a match to TRBD1. Trimming took 6 bases from V and 6 from J; bases not matched to a gene: 8. CDR1 is MNHEY, CDR2 SMNVEV, per germline (reference sequence). The CDR3 sequence is 15 residues long. CDR3 bases: TGTGCCAGCAGCGTACCGGGACAGGGGATCAATGAGCAGTTCTTC. Its protein is CASSVPGQGINEQFF.

This clonotype was picked up many times. The gene calls are TRBV9 and TRBJ2-1; the match to TRBD2 covers 11 bases. V shed 5 bases and J 1 base; nucleotides not matched to a gene: 5. CDR3 length: 16 residues. Germline-derived CDR1 and CDR2 are SGDLS and YYNGEE. CDR3 in amino acids: CASSPWTSGSYNEQFF. CDR3 DNA sequence: TGTGCCAGCAGTCCTTGGACTAGCGGGTCCTACAATGAGCAGTTCTTC.

The chain recombines TRBV6-1 with TRBJ1-5; TRBD1 is a possible D gene (5 bases). This CDR3 is 15 amino acids long. In germline, CDR1 is MNHNS, CDR2 SASEGT. The V and J ends lost 2 bases and 3 bases respectively, with 11 bases between them. DNA of the CDR3: TGTGCCAGCAGTGAATTTTGGGACTTCAATCAGCCCCAGCATTTT. Its translation: CASSEFWDFNQPQHF.

The V and J genes are TRBV20-1 and TRBJ1-5; tentative D call: TRBD1 (6 bases). The CDR3 is 15 residues long. From germline, CDR1 is DFQATT and CDR2 SNEGSKA (reference sequence). Trimming pared 4 bases from V and 6 bases from J, leaving 19 bases between. Here the CDR3 reads CSAIQRQALGQPQHF. CDR3 sequence (DNA): TGCAGTGCTATCCAAAGACAGGCCCTGGGTCAGCCCCAGCATTTT.

This clonotype was seen ten or more times. The gene calls are TRBV3-1 and TRBJ1-1; 7 bases align to TRBD1. With 5 bases clipped from V and 4 bases from J, the junction kept 4 bases outside the gene matches. CDR3 length equals 13 residues. In germline, CDR1 is LGHDT, CDR2 YNNKEL (reference sequence). For the CDR3, the DNA is TGTGCCAGCAGCACACAGGGGTTCACTGAAGCTTTCTTT. Translated: CASSTQGFTEAFF.

In its sample, this clonotype was seen a few times. The chain carries TRBV6-2 or TRBV6-3 and TRBJ2-2; D remains unclear. The CDR3 is made up of 17 amino acids. V was cut by 1 base and J by 3 bases, with 15 bases left in between. CDR1 MNHEY and CDR2 SVGEGT come from the germline V gene. CDR3 region: CASSYFPQPSDTGELFF. Here the CDR3 DNA reads TGTGCCAGCAGTTACTTCCCCCAGCCCTCCGACACCGGGGAGCTGTTTTTT.

The V gene is TRBV5-4, the J gene TRBJ2-5, with TRBD1 matching 9 bases. Germline V gives CDR1 SGHNT, CDR2 YYREEE (reference sequence). The CDR3 sequence is 17 residues long. The trim removed 3 bases at V and 4 bases at J, leaving 13 bases unmatched. Here the CDR3 DNA reads TGTGCCAGCAGCTCTGGGGGACAGGGACGATGGGCAGAGACCCAGTACTTC. It specifies CASSSGGQGRWAETQYF.

The gene calls are TRBV9 and TRBJ2-2; tentative D call: TRBD1 (6 bases). Trimming removed 6 bases from V and 2 bases from J, with 11 bases in between. This CDR3 contains 14 residues. CDR1 and CDR2 (germline): SGDLS, YYNGEE. CDR3 sequence reads: CASTSGVNTGELFF. Written as DNA, the CDR3 is TGTGCCAGCACCTCAGGGGTCAACACCGGGGAGCTGTTTTTT.

This clonotype was observed at least ten times. The CDR3 loop reads CASSQHPRYGTQYF. The CDR3 nucleotides read TGTGCCAGCAGCCAACATCCTAGGTACGGTACGCAGTATTTT. The genes are TRBV3-1 and TRBJ2-3; D is undetermined. This CDR3 has 14 residues. Trimming shortened V by 2 bases and J by 8 bases, and 14 bases separated the two germline ends. Germline V CDR1 and CDR2: LGHDT, YNNKEL (reference sequence).

A word on this clonotype: This may be a read error: a much more frequent sequence differs by one nucleotide. The V and J genes are TRBV27 and TRBJ2-3; D perhaps matches TRBD1 (6 bases). CDR3 size: 14 residues. Germline V gives CDR1 MNHEY, CDR2 SMNVEV (reference sequence). The CDR3 spells CASSKDWETGTQYF. The CDR3 DNA reads as TGTGCCAGCAGCAAGGACTGGGAGACAGGTACGCAGTATTTT.

The chain links TRBV19 to TRBJ1-6; no definite D call. Trimming removed 0 bases from V and 2 bases from J, with 8 bases in between. The CDR3 has 16 residues. CDR1 is LNHDA and CDR2 is SQIVND in the germline V gene (reference sequence). CDR3 region: CASSIDHRAYNSPLHF. The CDR3 DNA is TGTGCCAGTAGTATAGATCATCGGGCCTATAATTCACCCCTCCACTTT.

With respect to this clonotype: It may be a read error: a sequence one base away is much more abundant. The chain uses TRBV2 and TRBJ1-5, with D tentatively TRBD1 (5 bases). Per germline, CDR1 SNHLY and CDR2 FYNNEI. V was cut by 8 bases and J by 2 bases, with 16 bases left in between. The CDR3 is 15 residues long. This chain's CDR3 is CASAVGRAGNQPQHF. CDR3 in DNA: TGTGCCAGCGCGGTGGGCAGGGCGGGCAATCAGCCCCAGCATTTT.

In this sample, this clonotype turned up a few times. The genes are TRBV10-3 and TRBJ1-3; D possibly corresponds to TRBD1 (5 bases). Germline V gene lookup returns CDR1 ENHRY and CDR2 SYGVKD. The CDR3 covers 15 residues. Deletions cut 3 bases from V and 0 bases from J, with 9 bases between. The DNA of the CDR3 is TGTGCCATCAGTGACAGGGAGAGCTCTGGAAACACCATATATTTT. Its translation: CAISDRESSGNTIYF.

This clonotype showed up just a few times. J is TRBJ1-2 and V is TRBV5-1; maybe TRBD1 (5 bases). The CDR3 has 15 amino acids. Trimming stripped 2 bases from V and 10 bases from J, with 21 bases between. CDR1 and CDR2 (germline): SGHRS, YFSETQ. The CDR3 loop reads CASSFLGGTTVVYTF. The CDR3 region has the DNA TGCGCCAGCAGCTTTTTGGGGGGGACCACCGTTGTCTACACCTTC.

Only a few counts were recorded for this clonotype. The rearrangement uses TRBV13 and TRBJ1-2, with D uncertain. The germline CDR1 and CDR2 sequences are PRHDT and FYEKMQ (reference sequence). The CDR3 totals 10 residues. Trimming removed 6 bases from V and 7 bases from J, with 6 bases in between. The CDR3 reads CASRGLGYTF. The CDR3 DNA follows: TGTGCCAGCAGAGGCCTTGGCTACACCTTC.

Many counts were recorded for this clonotype. This chain joins TRBV19 and TRBJ1-1, with TRBD1 matching over 10 bases. The V and J ends lost 3 bases and 6 bases, in that order; junction bases with no gene match: 10. The CDR3 runs 16 residues. CDR1 and CDR2 from the germline V gene are LNHDA and SQIVND (reference sequence). The CDR3 sequence: CASSMGTGDSFAEAFF. The CDR3 DNA reads as TGTGCCAGTAGTATGGGGACAGGGGACTCGTTCGCTGAAGCTTTCTTT. Drawing the rest from reference TRBV19 and TRBJ1-1, the complete variable domain is DGGITQSPKYLFRKEGQNVTLSCEQNLNHDAMYWYRQDPGQGLRLIYYSQIVNDFQKGDIAEGYSVSREKKESFPLTVTSAQKNPTAFYLCASSMGTGDSFAEAFFGQGTRLTVV.